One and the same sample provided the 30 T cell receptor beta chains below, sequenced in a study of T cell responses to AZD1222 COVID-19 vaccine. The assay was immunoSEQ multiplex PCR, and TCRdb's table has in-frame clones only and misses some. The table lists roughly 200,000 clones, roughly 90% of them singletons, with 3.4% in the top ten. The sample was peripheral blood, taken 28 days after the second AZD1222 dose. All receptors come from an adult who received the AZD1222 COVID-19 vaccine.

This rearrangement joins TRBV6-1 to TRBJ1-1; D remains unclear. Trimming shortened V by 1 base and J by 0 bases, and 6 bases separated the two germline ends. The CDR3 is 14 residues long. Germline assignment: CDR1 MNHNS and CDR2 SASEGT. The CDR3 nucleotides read TGTGCCAGCAGTGAAGTCGGGTTGAACACTGAAGCTTTCTTT. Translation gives CASSEVGLNTEAFF.

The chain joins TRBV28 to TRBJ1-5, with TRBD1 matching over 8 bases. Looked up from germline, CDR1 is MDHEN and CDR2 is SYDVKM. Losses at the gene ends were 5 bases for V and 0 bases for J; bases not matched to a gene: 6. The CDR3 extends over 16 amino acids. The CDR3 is CASSTPGTGSNQPQHF. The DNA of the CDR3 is TGTGCCAGCAGTACTCCCGGGACAGGTAGCAATCAGCCCCAGCATTTT. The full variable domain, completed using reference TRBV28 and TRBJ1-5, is DVKVTQSSRYLVKRTGEKVFLECVQDMDHENMFWYRQDPGLGLRLIYFSYDVKMKEKGDIPEGYSVSREKKERFSLILESASTNQTSMYLCASSTPGTGSNQPQHFGDGTRLSIL.

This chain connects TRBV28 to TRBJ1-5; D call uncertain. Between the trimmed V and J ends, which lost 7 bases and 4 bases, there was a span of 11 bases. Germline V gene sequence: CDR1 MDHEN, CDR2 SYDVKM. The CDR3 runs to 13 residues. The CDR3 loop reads CASTQEKNQPQHF. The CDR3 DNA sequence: TGTGCCAGCACCCAGGAGAAGAATCAGCCCCAGCATTTT.

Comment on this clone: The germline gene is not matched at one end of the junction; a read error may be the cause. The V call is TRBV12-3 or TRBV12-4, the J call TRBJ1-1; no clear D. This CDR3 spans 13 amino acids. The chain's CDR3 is CASSWSMKTEAFF. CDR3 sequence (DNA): TGTGCCAGCAGTTGGTCGATGAAGACTGAAGCTTTCTTT.

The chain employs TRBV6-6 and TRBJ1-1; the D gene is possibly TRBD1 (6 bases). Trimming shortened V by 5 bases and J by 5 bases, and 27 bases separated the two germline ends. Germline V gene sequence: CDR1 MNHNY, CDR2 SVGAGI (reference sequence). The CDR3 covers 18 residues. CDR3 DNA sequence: TGTGCCAGCAGTCCGAAATACCGGGACACTCGCGAGGGGACTGAAGCTTTCTTT. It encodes CASSPKYRDTREGTEAFF.

In DNA, the CDR3 is TGTGCCAGCTCTGGCCCCCCACTAGCGGGAGTATCTGAGCAGTTCTTC. Its translation: CASSGPPLAGVSEQFF. This sequence joins TRBV11-3 and TRBJ2-1, with 11 bases aligning to TRBD2. Germline values: CDR1 SGHNT, CDR2 YENEEA. Trimming cost V 8 bases and J 9 bases; bases outside gene matches: 15. The CDR3 is made up of 16 amino acids.

CDR3 protein: CASSHVYPGRFHEQYF. The CDR3, as DNA: TGCGCCAGCAGCCATGTTTATCCGGGACGTTTCCACGAGCAGTACTTC. The gene calls are TRBV4-1 and TRBJ2-7, with D possibly called TRBD1 or TRBD2 (5 bases each). The germline V gene encodes CDR1 MGHRA and CDR2 YSYEKL. V was clipped by 3 bases and J by 5 bases, with 20 bases between them. This CDR3 region has 16 residues.

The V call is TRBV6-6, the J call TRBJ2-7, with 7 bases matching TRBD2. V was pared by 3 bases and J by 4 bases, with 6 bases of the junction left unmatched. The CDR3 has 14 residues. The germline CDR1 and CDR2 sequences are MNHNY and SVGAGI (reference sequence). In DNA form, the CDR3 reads TGTGCCAGCAGTTATGGCGGGAGTAGGTACGAGCAGTACTTC. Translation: CASSYGGSRYEQYF.

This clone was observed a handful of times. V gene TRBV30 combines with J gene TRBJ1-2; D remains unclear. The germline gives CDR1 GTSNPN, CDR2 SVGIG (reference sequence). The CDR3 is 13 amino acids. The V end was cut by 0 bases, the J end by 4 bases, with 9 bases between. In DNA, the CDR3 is TGTGCCTGGAGTGTCGGGGATTCCTATGGCTACACCTTC. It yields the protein CAWSVGDSYGYTF.

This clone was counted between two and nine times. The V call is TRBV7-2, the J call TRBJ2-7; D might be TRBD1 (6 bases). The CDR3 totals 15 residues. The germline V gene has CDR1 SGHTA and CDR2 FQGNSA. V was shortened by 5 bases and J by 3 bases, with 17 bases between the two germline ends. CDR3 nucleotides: TGTGCCAGCAGCCCCACCCGGGACACCAACTACGAGCAGTACTTC. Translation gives CASSPTRDTNYEQYF. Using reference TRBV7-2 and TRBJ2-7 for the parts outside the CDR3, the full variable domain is GAGVSQSPSNKVTEKGKDVELRCDPISGHTALYWYRQSLGQGLEFLIYFQGNSAPDKSGLPSDRFSAERTGGSVSTLTIQRTQQEDSAVYLCASSPTRDTNYEQYFGPGTRLTVT.

The CDR3 sequence: CSASAVNTEAFF. CDR3 sequence (DNA): TGCAGTGCTAGTGCGGTGAACACTGAAGCTTTCTTT. V gene TRBV20-1 combines with J gene TRBJ1-1; D gene uncertain. This CDR3 spans 12 amino acids. Germline loops: CDR1 DFQATT, CDR2 SNEGSKA (reference sequence). Trimming left V 3 bases short and J 0 bases short, with 5 bases between.

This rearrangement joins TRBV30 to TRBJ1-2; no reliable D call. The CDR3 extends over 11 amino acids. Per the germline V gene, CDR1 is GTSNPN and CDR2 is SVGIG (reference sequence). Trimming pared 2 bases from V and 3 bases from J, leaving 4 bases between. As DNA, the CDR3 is TGTGCCTGGAGTCCGTACTATGGCTACACCTTC. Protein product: CAWSPYYGYTF.

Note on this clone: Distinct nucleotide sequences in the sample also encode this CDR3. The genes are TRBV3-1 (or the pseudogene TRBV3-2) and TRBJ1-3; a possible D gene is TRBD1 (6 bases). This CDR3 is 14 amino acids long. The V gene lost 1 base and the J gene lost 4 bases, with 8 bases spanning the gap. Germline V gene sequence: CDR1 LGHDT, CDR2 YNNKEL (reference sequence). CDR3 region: CASSQGDRGNTIYF. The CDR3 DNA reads TGTGCCAGCAGCCAAGGCGACAGGGGAAACACCATATATTTT.

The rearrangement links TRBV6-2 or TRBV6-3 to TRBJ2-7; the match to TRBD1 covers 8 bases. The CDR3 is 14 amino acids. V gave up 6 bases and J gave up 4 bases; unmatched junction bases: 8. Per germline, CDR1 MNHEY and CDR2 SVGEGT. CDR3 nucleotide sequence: TGTGCCAGCAGCGGGACAGGTGGACTGTACGAGCAGTACTTC. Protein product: CASSGTGGLYEQYF.

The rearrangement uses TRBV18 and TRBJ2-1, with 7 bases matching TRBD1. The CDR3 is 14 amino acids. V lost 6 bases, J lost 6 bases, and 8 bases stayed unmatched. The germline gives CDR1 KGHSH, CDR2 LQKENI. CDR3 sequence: CASSPGQKSNEQFF. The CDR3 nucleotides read TGTGCCAGCTCCCCGGGACAGAAGAGCAATGAGCAGTTCTTC.

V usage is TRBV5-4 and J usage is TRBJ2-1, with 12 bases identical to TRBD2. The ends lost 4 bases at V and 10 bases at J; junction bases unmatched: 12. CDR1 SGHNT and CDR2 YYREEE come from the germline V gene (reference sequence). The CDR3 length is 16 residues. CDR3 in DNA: TGTGCCAGCAGCCTGGAGTCTAGCGGGAGGGCCGGCGAGCAGTTCTTC. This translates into CASSLESSGRAGEQFF.

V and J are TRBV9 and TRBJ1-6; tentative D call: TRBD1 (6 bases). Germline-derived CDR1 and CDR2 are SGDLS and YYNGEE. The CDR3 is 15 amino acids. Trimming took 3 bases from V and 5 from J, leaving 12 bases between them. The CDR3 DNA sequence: TGTGCCAGCAGCGCCGTTGGACAGAATAATTCACCCCTCCACTTT. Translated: CASSAVGQNNSPLHF.

CDR3 protein: CASGPDGNTEAFF. CDR3 nucleotides: TGTGCTAGTGGCCCCGACGGGAACACTGAAGCTTTCTTT. The V and J genes are TRBV12-5 and TRBJ1-1; D unclear. Trimming left V 6 bases short and J 1 base short, with 9 bases between. This CDR3 is 13 amino acids long. The germline CDR1 and CDR2 sequences are LGHNT and FRNRAP.

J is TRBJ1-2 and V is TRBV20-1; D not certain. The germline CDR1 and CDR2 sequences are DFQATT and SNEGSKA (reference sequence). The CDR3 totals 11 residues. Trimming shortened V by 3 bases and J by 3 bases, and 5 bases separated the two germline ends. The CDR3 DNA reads TGCAGTGCTAGCACTTACTATGGCTACACCTTC. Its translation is CSASTYYGYTF.

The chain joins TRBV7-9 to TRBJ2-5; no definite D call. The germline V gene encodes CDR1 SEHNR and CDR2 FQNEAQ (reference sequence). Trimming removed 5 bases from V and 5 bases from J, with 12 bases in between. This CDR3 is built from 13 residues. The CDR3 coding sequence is TGTGCCAGCAGCCCCTCGATGGCGGAGACCCAGTACTTC. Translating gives CASSPSMAETQYF.

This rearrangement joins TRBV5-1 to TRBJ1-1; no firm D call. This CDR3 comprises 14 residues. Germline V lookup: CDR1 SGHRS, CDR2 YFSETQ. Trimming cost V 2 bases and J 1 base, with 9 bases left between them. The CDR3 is CASSFGRSNTEAFF. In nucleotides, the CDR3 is TGCGCCAGCAGCTTTGGCAGATCGAACACTGAAGCTTTCTTT.

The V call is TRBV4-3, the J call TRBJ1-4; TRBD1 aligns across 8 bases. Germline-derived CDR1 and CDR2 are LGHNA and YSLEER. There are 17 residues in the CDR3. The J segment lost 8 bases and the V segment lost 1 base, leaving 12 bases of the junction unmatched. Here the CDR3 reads CASSQASGARGREKLFF. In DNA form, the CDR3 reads TGCGCCAGCAGCCAAGCATCGGGGGCCAGGGGGCGGGAAAAACTGTTTTTT.

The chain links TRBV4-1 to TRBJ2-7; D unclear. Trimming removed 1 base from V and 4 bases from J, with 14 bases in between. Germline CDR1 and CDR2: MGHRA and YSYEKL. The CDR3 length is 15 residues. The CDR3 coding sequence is TGCGCCAGCAGCCAAGCCTTCCCCGTAACTTACGAGCAGTACTTC. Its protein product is CASSQAFPVTYEQYF.

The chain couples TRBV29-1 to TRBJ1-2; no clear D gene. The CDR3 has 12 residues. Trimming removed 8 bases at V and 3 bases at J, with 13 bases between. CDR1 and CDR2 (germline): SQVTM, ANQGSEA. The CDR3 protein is CSTEMRDYGYTF. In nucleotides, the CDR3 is TGCAGCACAGAAATGAGAGACTATGGCTACACCTTC.

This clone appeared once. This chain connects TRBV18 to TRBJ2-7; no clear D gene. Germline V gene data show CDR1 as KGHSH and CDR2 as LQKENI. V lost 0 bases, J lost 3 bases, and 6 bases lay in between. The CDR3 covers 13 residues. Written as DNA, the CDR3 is TGTGCCAGCTCACCACCGAGCCGCTACGAGCAGTACTTC. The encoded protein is CASSPPSRYEQYF.

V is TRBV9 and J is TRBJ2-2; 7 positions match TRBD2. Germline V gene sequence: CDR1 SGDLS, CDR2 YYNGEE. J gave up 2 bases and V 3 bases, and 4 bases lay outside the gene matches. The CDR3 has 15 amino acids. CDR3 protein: CASSDSGLNTGELFF. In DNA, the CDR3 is TGTGCCAGCAGCGACTCGGGACTAAACACCGGGGAGCTGTTTTTT. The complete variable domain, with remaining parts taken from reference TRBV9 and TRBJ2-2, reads DSGVTQTPKHLITATGQRVTLRCSPRSGDLSVYWYQQSLDQGLQFLIQYYNGEERAKGNILERFSAQQFPDLHSELNLSSLELGDSALYFCASSDSGLNTGELFFGEGSRLTVL.

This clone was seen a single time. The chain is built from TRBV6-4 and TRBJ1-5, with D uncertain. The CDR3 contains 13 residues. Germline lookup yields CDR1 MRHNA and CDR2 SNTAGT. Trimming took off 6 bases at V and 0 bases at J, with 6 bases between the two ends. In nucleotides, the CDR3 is TGTGCCAGCAGCGTGAATAGCAATCAGCCCCAGCATTTT. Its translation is CASSVNSNQPQHF.

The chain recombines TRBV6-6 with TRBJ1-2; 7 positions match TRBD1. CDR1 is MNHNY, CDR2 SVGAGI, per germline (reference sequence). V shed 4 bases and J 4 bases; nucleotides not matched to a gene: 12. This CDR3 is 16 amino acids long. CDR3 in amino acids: CASSSPDREFGYGYTF. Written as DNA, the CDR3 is TGTGCCAGCAGTTCCCCCGACAGGGAATTTGGCTATGGCTACACCTTC.

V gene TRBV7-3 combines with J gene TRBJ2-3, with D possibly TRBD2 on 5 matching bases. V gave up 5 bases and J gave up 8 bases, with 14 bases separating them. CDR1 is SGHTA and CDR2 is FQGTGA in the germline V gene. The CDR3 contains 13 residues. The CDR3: CASSPDPGSTQYF. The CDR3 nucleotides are TGTGCCAGCAGCCCAGATCCGGGGAGTACGCAGTATTTT.

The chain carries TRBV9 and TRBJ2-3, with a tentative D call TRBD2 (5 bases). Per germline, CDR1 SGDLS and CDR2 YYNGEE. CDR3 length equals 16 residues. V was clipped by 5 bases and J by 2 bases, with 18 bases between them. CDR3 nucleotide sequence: TGTGCCAGCAGTTTTCTGAGCGGAACTTCCACAGATACGCAGTATTTT. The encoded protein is CASSFLSGTSTDTQYF.